This T cell receptor beta chain was sequenced for a study of cytomegalovirus exposure and HLA in healthy donors. Whole-study context: A previous analysis identified approximately 110 million unique TCR beta sequences derived from some 200 million T cells.

Unrecorded immune exposure was likely among donors, who were nominally healthy when sampled. A multiplex PCR was run with 60 Vbeta primers and 13 Jbeta primers. Profiling relied on immunoSEQ multiplex PCR, and the TCRdb table lists in-frame clones only, not all of them. Of around 200,000 clones detected, 84% appear once; the ten largest clones hold approximately 2.9%. V dropped 8 bases and J dropped 2 bases, with 9 bases sitting between them. The CDR3 contains 12 residues. The germline V gene encodes CDR1 MDHEN and CDR2 SYDVKM. This clone appeared a single time. The chain joins TRBV28 to TRBJ2-5, with a possible D match to TRBD2 (7 bases). Input material: PBMCs. The receptor was derived from a woman in her 50s in good health and CMV-seropositive. The CDR3 bases are TGTGCCAGCCGGGGGGCACAAGAGACCCAGTACTTC. It specifies CASRGAQETQYF.